This T cell receptor (beta chain) was captured by sequencing in a study of T cell responses to AZD1222 COVID-19 vaccine. CDR1 is SEHNR, CDR2 FQNEAQ, per germline (reference sequence). The length of the CDR3 is 16 residues. With V trimmed by 2 bases and J by 3 bases, 2 bases remained unmatched. Profiling relied on immunoSEQ multiplex PCR, and the TCRdb table lists in-frame clones only, not all of them. The table has about 160,000 clones, 90% to 95% seen once; the top ten hold approximately 5.5%. The V and J genes are TRBV7-9 and TRBJ1-5; 12 bases match TRBD1. The sequencing used peripheral blood, collected 28 days after the second AZD1222 dose. This TCR came from an adult who received the AZD1222 COVID-19 vaccine. CDR3 DNA sequence: TGTGCCAGCAGCTTAACGGGACAGGGGGCCAATCAGCCCCAGCATTTT. The encoded protein is CASSLTGQGANQPQHF.